The present T cell receptor (beta chain) was sequenced within a study of molecular identifiers for immune sequencing clone quantification. With regard to this clonotype: One base away lies a much larger clone, so this may be a sequencing read error.

This CDR3 spans 14 amino acids. Trimming left V 2 bases short and J 0 bases short, with 6 bases between. From germline, CDR1 is SGDLS and CDR2 YYNGEE. Each CDR3 protein is one row after TCRdb ran MiXCR on the PCR reads. The sample includes about 500,000 distinct CDR3 sequences, under 30% of them seen just once. The receptor was derived from a human donor in good health. Some libraries in this study had Jurkat cell RNA spiked in. The sample taken for sequencing was naive CD8+ T cells from blood, with Jurkat cell RNA spiked in. Stated subset: FACS-sorted CD8+CD4-CCR7+CD45RA+ naive T cells. The chain links TRBV9 to TRBJ2-1, with D hard to call. CDR3 DNA sequence: TGTGCCAGCAGCGTCGAAAGCTCCTACAATGAGCAGTTCTTC. Translating it yields CASSVESSYNEQFF.